The sequence of this TCR beta chain was determined in a study of cytomegalovirus exposure and HLA in healthy donors (TCRdb year 2017). In terms of the full investigation: According to an earlier analysis of a few hundred of the donors, about 170 million T cells yielded 117 million unique TCR beta sequences and about 300 Gb of sequence data. An early release covering roughly 640 HLA-typed donors comprised roughly 300 gigabases of sequencing data and around 80 million unique TCR sequences. Of the roughly 400 genotyped donors, over 65% fell in the genetic ancestry cluster associated with self-reported Caucasian donors. The aim of the study was to test whether cataloging public T cell receptors could identify signatures of past pathogen exposure. Using immunosequencing, the study profiled T cell repertoires from 500 to 800 subjects and related those repertoires to cytomegalovirus serostatus. In addition to the first cohort of around 670 subjects, a separate validation cohort of about 120 different subjects was used. To predict cytomegalovirus infection status, the study brought together high-throughput TCR immunosequencing, statistical association of individual TCRs with disease status, and machine learning. In a later analysis, previously published TCR beta repertoires from about 640 donors were re-analyzed and high-resolution HLA genotyping was added so that TCR occurrence patterns could be studied. In the later analysis, no new phenotypic data were used to find candidate immune exposures; instead, reliance was placed on TCR beta sequences and their occurrence across donors. An earlier analysis of 587 of the donors applied high-throughput TCR beta sequencing to assess whether each TCR beta V gene segment acted as functional or pseudogenic. Alongside the repertoire data, information on donor age, sex, ethnicity and CMV serostatus was compiled. In a later genetic analysis, genome-wide SNP genotypes for about three fifths of the 666 donors were used, and that subset was treated as a discovery cohort. Every discovery cohort repertoire had been produced on one sequencing platform. Both class I and class II loci were covered by HLA typing, at four-digit resolution. The number of typed donors differed by locus: roughly 620-640 for A, B, C, DRB1 and DQB1; approximately 520 for DQA1; fewer than 610 for DPA1; and roughly 490 for DPB1. Four to six DR-DQ haplotypes were handled as single units for association and clustering, since linkage in the cohort was strong. Across about 380 genotyped donors of the cohort, an average of about 240,000 unique TCR beta nucleotide sequences per donor were sequenced, and about a sixth of those sequences were non-productive. The investigation overall reported the following: An earlier analysis of several hundred of the donors showed that most TCR beta V segments appeared in productive rearrangements either about 87% or about 30% of the time, which broadly matched IMGT annotations. In a later analysis, the rate of TCR association differed among HLA loci, with DRB1 alleles having the most associated TCRs and HLA-C alleles having the fewest. Across donors, most TCR sequences were observed very rarely, whereas some public TCRs were present in many individuals. A further reported finding was that TCR beta sequences accurately predicted the HLA-A and HLA-B alleles for most subjects in the first cohort. In vitro tests confirmed that three of the cytomegalovirus-associated TCR beta chains recognize cytomegalovirus antigens. The sequencing pipeline was judged likely to have produced a cluster of highly shared sequence variants as a technical artifact. Because some donors lacked HLA typing at each locus, the association tests relied only on the typed subset. In both the original and validation cohorts, the classifier was reported to diagnose cytomegalovirus status with high specificity and sensitivity. According to a later genetic analysis, donors in an Asian-associated ancestry cluster had fewer N-insertions in productive TCRs than the approximately 670-donor mean. In a later analysis, HLA-associated TCR beta chains showed more clonal expansion and lower generation probabilities than non-associated chains that were equally common. Most CMV-associated TCR beta chains appeared to be HLA-restricted in a later analysis, and the HLA associations seemed to be driven largely by CMV exposure. The cohort was sequenced for TCR beta chains only, and without alpha or paired-chain data the features that could be detected were limited. Some IMGT-functional V segments, including TRBV6-2 and TRBV6-3, could not be told apart with the 87-base-pair reads, so those segments were excluded. The authors suggested that the approach could potentially be generalized to other disease states and immunological phenotypes. A later analysis associated approximately 17,000 TCR beta sequences with specific HLA alleles at a false discovery rate of 0.05. Strong co-occurrence of HLA alleles, especially DR and DQ, made assigning TCR associations to individual alleles difficult. Linkage disequilibrium might explain the correlated functional status among segregating V segments, but an unknown experimental factor could not be ruled out. The only immune exposure information available for the cohort was CMV serostatus. Seventeen rarely observed V segments, including chromosome 9 orphons, were excluded from the earlier analysis of several hundred of the donors because counts were too low. The study gave a list of under 200 TCR beta chains associated with cytomegalovirus. According to a later analysis, parvovirus B19, influenza, CMV and Epstein-Barr virus appeared linked to several top co-occurrence clusters. The presence/absence analyses assumed that sequencing depth was roughly uniform across donors, and that assumption may not be true. A later genetic analysis associated a missense DCLRE1C variant with V-gene and J-gene trimming of TCR beta chains, and an independent cohort replicated the association.

The cohort consisted of 666 healthy bone marrow donors. Cohort members were all nominally healthy when sampled, although unrecorded immune exposures were likely present. The donor was CMV seropositive and was included in the group of around 300 seropositive cohort members. Each donor provided a peripheral blood sample, and peripheral blood mononuclear cells were used for TCR beta sequencing. The Qiagen DNeasy Blood Extraction Kit was used to extract genomic DNA from the blood cell samples. Libraries were constructed by the immunoSEQ multiplex PCR assay. The multiplex PCR relied on a mix of 60 forward primers for TCR Vbeta segments and 13 reverse primers for TCR Jbeta segments. A multiplex PCR assay on genomic DNA amplified the CDR3 region of rearranged TCR beta genes. The amplified TCR beta libraries were sequenced on the Illumina HiSeq System as 87-base-pair reads. Per the original workflow: A later analysis counted approximately 76 million unique TCR beta chains across the 666 repertoires, and approximately 11 million of these chains were shared by at least two donors. To remove PCR and sequencing errors, raw reads were error-corrected and collapsed into unique sequences using a nearest-neighbor algorithm that merged closely related sequences. To assign V, D and J gene segments, CDR3 sequences were aligned to IMGT reference sequences. For a sequence to be retained, a match of at least six nucleotides to both a V gene segment and a J gene segment was required. A rearrangement counted as productive if the CDR3 had no stop codons and remained in frame with V and J, and every other rearrangement counted as non-productive. Following IMGT convention, CDR3 was defined as the stretch from the second conserved V-encoded cysteine to the conserved J-encoded phenylalanine. The earlier analysis of 587 of the donors excluded sequences that lacked an unambiguous match to a single V gene segment. An earlier analysis of just under 600 of the donors called V segments functional above 56.7% productive rearrangements and segregating when the between-donor standard deviation exceeded 5%. A statistical classification framework was developed to diagnose cytomegalovirus status using the catalog of TCR beta chain sequences. A later analysis assigned V and J genes by comparing TCR nucleotide sequences with IMGT/GENE-DB human TR gene sequences. A later analysis assigned CDR3 sequences and most-parsimonious VDJ recombination scenarios with the TCRdist pipeline. In a later analysis, each TCR beta chain was defined by its CDR3 amino acid sequence together with its V-gene family, and reads lacking a unique V-gene family were excluded. In a later analysis, a few hundred highly shared, low-generation-probability nucleotide sequences were removed to address suspected cross-contamination and a sequencing artifact. A later analysis calculated a clonal expansion index for each public chain from normalized within-repertoire ranks of inferred template counts. In a later analysis, generation probabilities were computed using a VDJ recombination model fitted to out-of-frame rearrangements, and the results were checked against IGoR. A later analysis scored TCR-TCR, TCR-HLA and TCR-CMV co-occurrence with hypergeometric tests, applying a repertoire-size bias correction to TCR pairs. In a later analysis, false discovery rates were estimated by permuting HLA or CMV assignments 20 times. In a later analysis, co-occurring TCRs were grouped using DBSCAN, with TCRdist sequence similarity added in when clustering inside HLA-allele-positive subsets. Repertoires with fewer than 30,000 or more than 120,000 public chains were left out of co-occurrence clustering, as were about five repertoires with anomalous nucleotide sharing. In TCRdb, the immuneACCESS table is reduced to in-frame sequences with V and J assigned. These tables do not hold every clone; where another copy was compared, an unresolved V gene accounts for under half, and the others remain unexplained. That table supplies the V and J calls and clone size; D and trimming were determined from the DNA. In all, the sample holds about 200,000 clones, and roughly 80% of those were seen once. The ten largest clonotypes hold roughly 2.1% of the sample.

In the case of this clone: Its cognate antigen has yet to be identified. The input lacks base qualities; no much larger clone sits a single base away.

V and J are truncated by 0 bases and 7 bases respectively, leaving an intervening sequence of 18 bases. CDR1 and CDR2 are drawn from the germline V gene: SGDLS, YYNGEE. The CDR3 covers 16 residues, taking in both the cysteine and the phenylalanine. This entry keeps only the CDR3 DNA: 48 bases, framed from base 1. Sequenced input: PBMCs. The chain is encoded by TRBV9 joined to TRBJ2-3; TRBD2 might be the D gene, on 5 matching bases. The source of this sequence is a woman in her twenties or thirties in good health and CMV-seropositive. DNA sequence: TGTGCCAGCAGCGTAGCTACTAGTCGTCTGGCGCATACGCAGTATTTT. Its product reads: CASSVATSRLAHTQYF.